The sequence of this TCR beta chain was determined in a study of blood T cell repertoires in COVID-19 (dated by TCRdb to the early 2020s). Some background on the complete study: The collaborator samples originated in the United States, Italy and Spain and spanned the acute and convalescent phases of COVID-19. A freely available public database, intended as a resource for researchers studying the immune response to SARS-CoV-2, is where the repertoires were released. Subjects who had been exposed to COVID-19, were actively infected with it, or had recovered from it provided the deeply sampled blood TCRbeta repertoires that made up the dataset. Nearly every sample came with metadata listing a de-identified subject ID, COVID-19 status, age in years and sex. Where available, HLA class I and class II types were taken from metadata supplied by the sample provider and were not determined by assay-based typing. The prospective study material was composed of cDNA or gDNA derived from T cells, B-cell-depleted T cells, or PBMCs. The samples were drawn from the first 160 participants of the ongoing ImmuneRACE study and from 1,254 subjects provided by 6 global collaborators.

Spanning cysteine to phenylalanine, the CDR3 consists of 16 amino acids. Kept here is only the CDR3 DNA, which spans 48 bases and is read in frame from base 1. Reading the germline V gene (reference sequence) gives CDR1 MNHEY and CDR2 SMNVEV. The V end gives up 5 bases and the J end 3 bases, leaving 10 bases in the junction not matched to a gene. TCRbeta CDR3 regions were amplified from genomic DNA by means of the immunoSEQ Assay, a bias-controlled multiplex PCR. From the authors' description of their analysis: The number of nucleated cells in each sample was estimated by amplification of reference gene primers within the assay. To quantify the absolute abundance of each unique TCRbeta CDR3 rearrangement, sequence reads were collapsed and filtered. For each sample, productive Simpson clonality was calculated as the square root of Simpson's diversity index across productive rearrangements. The table comes from immuneACCESS by way of TCRdb, which keeps in-frame sequences with V and J called. Part of the clones is missing from these tables; in studies checked, under half for an unresolved V gene and the rest for unknown reasons. V and J calls and clone size come straight from that table; D and trimming were deduced from the DNA. The sample has 310,000 or so clones on record, 80% to 90% of them singletons. The ten top clones hold approximately 1.1% of the sample.

What the research found in general, with its limitations: Clinical and demographic metadata were provided uncurated, with the amount varying by source and participant.

Each collaborating institution followed its own protocols to collect whole blood in K2EDTA tubes. For TCRbeta analysis, collaborators shipped samples in one of three forms: frozen whole blood, isolated PBMCs, or DNA extracted from either of those sample types. On this clone: The specificity of this receptor is unknown. Base-call qualities are not available, and no considerably larger clone is one nucleotide away.

In this chain, TRBV27 is recombined with TRBJ2-5; 9 central bases correspond to TRBD1. The TCR comes from a woman in her forties or fifties with acute or convalescent COVID-19. Sequencing was done on a sample of peripheral blood. The DNA is TGTGCCAGCAGTCCTGGGACAGGGATTCTCGAAGAGACCCAGTACTTC. Translation gives CASSPGTGILEETQYF.